This T cell receptor beta chain was sequenced for a study of cytomegalovirus exposure and HLA in healthy donors. The V segment lost 2 bases and the J segment 1 base; nucleotides outside the gene matches: 3. Germline loops: CDR1 MNHEY, CDR2 SMNVEV (reference sequence). The CDR3 runs to 16 residues. Comment on this clone: The antigen is not known.

Study-wide points: Cytomegalovirus association was assigned to more than 150 TCR beta chains. HLA allele associations emerged for about 16,000 TCR beta sequences in a later analysis, at 0.05 false discovery rate. In a later analysis, V- and J-gene trimming of beta chains associated with a DCLRE1C missense variant, replicated independently. Researchers reported from a later analysis that most CMV-associated TCR beta chains appeared HLA-restricted.

PCR was performed using 60 Vbeta and 13 Jbeta primers. Clones were sequenced by immunoSEQ multiplex PCR, and TCRdb holds only the in-frame ones, with some missing. This table has about 230,000 clones, 70% to 85% appearing once. The TCR was taken from a middle-aged woman in good health and CMV-seronegative. The chain has TRBV27 and TRBJ2-5; 11 bases agree with TRBD2. The sequenced material came from PBMCs. CDR3 in DNA: TGTGCCAGCAGTTTAAATCTAGCGGGGGGCCAAGAGACCCAGTACTTC. Residues: CASSLNLAGGQETQYF.